A single sample is the source of the 19 T cell receptor beta chains below, sequenced in a study of beta chain features in type 1 diabetes. The authors reverse transcribed all of the isolated RNA, so sequencing captured expressed TCRB transcripts. The protocol was immunoSEQ multiplex PCR, while the TCRdb copy is restricted to in-frame clones and leaves out a portion. The sample lists around 430,000 clones, approximately 30% occurring once. Sequencing input: naive CD4+ T cells from blood. All receptors derive from a man aged 18 to 30 in good health.

The chain has TRBV30 and TRBJ2-7; 8 bases map to TRBD1. The J segment lost 6 bases and the V segment lost 0 bases, leaving 10 bases of the junction unmatched. This CDR3 is built from 15 residues. Germline V lookup: CDR1 GTSNPN, CDR2 SVGIG (reference sequence). CDR3 sequence: CAWSVRAGGPSEQYF. The CDR3 DNA reads as TGTGCCTGGAGTGTACGCGCAGGGGGCCCGTCCGAGCAGTACTTC. Complete variable domain (other parts from reference TRBV30 and TRBJ2-7): SQTIHQWPATLVQPVGSPLSLECTVEGTSNPNLYWYRQAAGRGLQLLFYSVGIGQISSEVPQNLSASRPQDRQFILSSKKLLLSDSGFYLCAWSVRAGGPSEQYFGPGTRLTVT.

The chain is built from TRBV28 and TRBJ2-1, with 12 bases that match TRBD2. After removal of 2 bases from V and 7 bases from J, the junction contained 3 bases not matched to a gene. Germline V gene sequence: CDR1 MDHEN, CDR2 SYDVKM. The CDR3 is made up of 15 amino acids. The CDR3 reads CASSLRTSGINEQFF. DNA of the CDR3: TGTGCCAGCAGTTTAAGGACTAGCGGGATAAATGAGCAGTTCTTC.

This clone was seen a few times. The chain joins TRBV29-1 to TRBJ2-7; no clear D. Trimming pared 5 bases from V and 0 bases from J, leaving 8 bases between. Germline V gene sequence: CDR1 SQVTM, CDR2 ANQGSEA. The CDR3 consists of 12 residues. The CDR3, as DNA: TGCAGCGTTTCGGCAGACTCCTACGAGCAGTACTTC. The encoded protein is CSVSADSYEQYF.

This clone was seen only once. The chain uses TRBV18 and TRBJ1-4, with D tentatively TRBD1 (5 bases). CDR3 length equals 13 residues. Trimming took off 5 bases at V and 5 bases at J, with 9 bases between the two ends. Germline V gives CDR1 KGHSH, CDR2 LQKENI. The CDR3, as DNA: TGTGCCAGCTCAAGGGACGGGAATGAAAAACTGTTTTTT. It is translated as CASSRDGNEKLFF.

The chain uses TRBV30 and TRBJ1-2; 9 bases align to TRBD1. CDR1 GTSNPN and CDR2 SVGIG come from the germline V gene (reference sequence). CDR3 length: 13 residues. V was pared by 2 bases and J by 2 bases, with 0 bases of the junction left unmatched. This chain's CDR3 is CAWSTGGNYGYTF. The CDR3 nucleotides read TGTGCCTGGAGTACAGGGGGCAACTATGGCTACACCTTC.

V usage is TRBV5-1 and J usage is TRBJ2-3, with 9 positions matching TRBD2. There are 17 residues in the CDR3. CDR1 is SGHRS, CDR2 YFSETQ, per germline. The V and J ends lost 3 bases and 0 bases, in that order; junction bases with no gene match: 8. CDR3 DNA: TGCGCCAGCAGCTGGCAACTTAGCGGGAGTAGCACAGATACGCAGTATTTT. This encodes CASSWQLSGSSTDTQYF.

This clone was detected once. The chain is built from TRBV7-2 and TRBJ2-3; unclear D gene. Trimming pared 2 bases from V and 8 bases from J, leaving 8 bases between. Germline values: CDR1 SGHTA, CDR2 FQGNSA. The CDR3 has 12 amino acids. CDR3 in amino acids: CASSLFLGTQYF. CDR3 nucleotides: TGTGCCAGCAGCTTATTCCTCGGTACGCAGTATTTT.

This chain connects TRBV29-1 to TRBJ1-2; perhaps TRBD1 as D (6 bases). Trimming left V 3 bases short and J 1 base short, with 9 bases between. This CDR3 contains 13 residues. Germline V gene sequence: CDR1 SQVTM, CDR2 ANQGSEA. DNA for the CDR3: TGCAGCGTTGATGGGACAAGTAACTATGGCTACACCTTC. Translation gives CSVDGTSNYGYTF. The full variable domain, with the rest looked up from reference TRBV29-1 and TRBJ1-2, is SAVISQKPSRDICQRGTSLTIQCQVDSQVTMMFWYRQQPGQSLTLIATANQGSEATYESGFVIDKFPISRPNLTFSTLTVSNMSPEDSSIYLCSVDGTSNYGYTFGSGTRLTVV.

This clone was picked up a small number of times. This chain uses TRBV4-2 with TRBJ2-5; TRBD1 aligns across 7 bases. The CDR3 is 14 amino acids. The germline CDR1 and CDR2 sequences are LGHNA and YNFKEQ. With 5 bases clipped from V and 7 bases from J, the junction kept 10 bases outside the gene matches. The CDR3 DNA sequence: TGTGCCAGCAGCAGACAGGGCCCAGAAGGGACCCAGTACTTC. This sequence encodes CASSRQGPEGTQYF.

This clone was counted a few times. The J gene is TRBJ1-6, the V gene TRBV30; D remains ambiguous. V gave up 0 bases and J gave up 13 bases, with 10 bases separating them. CDR1 and CDR2 from the germline V gene are GTSNPN and SVGIG (reference sequence). The CDR3 is 12 amino acids. As DNA, the CDR3 is TGTGCCTGGAGTGTAGGTGGTATTCCCCTCCACTTT. Residues: CAWSVGGIPLHF.

A few counts support this clone. This chain uses TRBV7-2 with TRBJ2-3; D not resolved. CDR3 length equals 12 residues. V was clipped by 4 bases and J by 8 bases, with 10 bases between them. Germline-derived CDR1 and CDR2 are SGHTA and FQGNSA. The CDR3 region has the DNA TGTGCCAGCAGCTCGTCCAGGACTACGCAGTATTTT. It codes for CASSSSRTTQYF.

The CDR3 spells CASSLGGLAGRNEQFF. The CDR3 nucleotides read TGTGCCAGCAGCCTCGGAGGATTAGCGGGAAGGAATGAGCAGTTCTTC. The chain employs TRBV11-2 and TRBJ2-1; 8 bases agree with TRBD2. Germline V gene lookup returns CDR1 SGHAT and CDR2 FQNNGV. CDR3 size: 16 residues. Germline trimming cut 5 bases from V and 7 bases from J; bases unmatched to any gene: 13.

This clone was counted only a few times. The chain is built from TRBV30 and TRBJ2-1; weak D call: TRBD1 (6 bases). CDR3 length equals 13 residues. CDR1 GTSNPN and CDR2 SVGIG come from the germline V gene (reference sequence). V shed 7 bases and J shed 8 bases, with 18 bases lying between them. CDR3 DNA sequence: TGTGCCTCCCGACGGGCAGGGGATTATGAGCAGTTCTTC. Encoded protein: CASRRAGDYEQFF.

V and J are TRBV6-6 and TRBJ2-7, with D tentatively TRBD2 (5 bases). Trimming shortened V by 2 bases and J by 0 bases, and 11 bases separated the two germline ends. The CDR3 loop spans 15 amino acids. CDR1 is MNHNY and CDR2 is SVGAGI in the germline V gene (reference sequence). CDR3 loop: CASSYLRGTSYEQYF. DNA of the CDR3: TGTGCCAGCAGTTACCTCCGGGGAACCTCCTACGAGCAGTACTTC.

This clone was found a few times. The V and J genes are TRBV30 and TRBJ2-3; D call uncertain. This CDR3 region has 13 residues. Trimming left V 6 bases short and J 2 bases short, with 12 bases between. Germline loops: CDR1 GTSNPN, CDR2 SVGIG (reference sequence). CDR3 protein: CACPTETTDTQYF. The CDR3 bases are TGTGCCTGTCCGACGGAGACCACAGATACGCAGTATTTT.

This clone has only a few counts. The chain links TRBV4-1 to TRBJ1-2; D gene ambiguous. Germline CDR1 reads MGHRA; CDR2 reads YSYEKL. Trimming pared 0 bases from V and 8 bases from J, leaving 13 bases between. This CDR3 has 14 amino acids. CDR3 coding DNA: TGCGCCAGCAGCCAAGAAGAAGGTGTGGGCGGCTACACCTTC. Translating gives CASSQEEGVGGYTF.

The chain recombines TRBV7-9 with TRBJ2-5; no reliable D call. The CDR3 runs to 17 residues. Per germline, CDR1 SEHNR and CDR2 FQNEAQ (reference sequence). V lost 5 bases and J 0 bases, leaving 19 bases between the germline ends. The CDR3 region is CASSHPEPRKYQETQYF. The CDR3 coding sequence is TGTGCCAGCAGCCACCCCGAGCCCAGAAAGTACCAAGAGACCCAGTACTTC.

This chain joins TRBV30 and TRBJ1-3; tentatively, D is TRBD1 (5 bases). The CDR3 covers 12 residues. The germline V gene has CDR1 GTSNPN and CDR2 SVGIG (reference sequence). V was pared by 0 bases and J by 8 bases, with 8 bases between. CDR3 nucleotides: TGTGCCTGGAGTGTTGACAGCTACACCATATATTTT. Translation: CAWSVDSYTIYF. Supplemented by reference TRBV30 and TRBJ1-3, the full variable domain reads SQTIHQWPATLVQPVGSPLSLECTVEGTSNPNLYWYRQAAGRGLQLLFYSVGIGQISSEVPQNLSASRPQDRQFILSSKKLLLSDSGFYLCAWSVDSYTIYFGEGSWLTVV.

This clone was recorded a few times. The CDR3 DNA is TGTGCCAGCAGCTTAGGTGGGGTCCACCAGCCCCAGCATTTT. This encodes CASSLGGVHQPQHF. The V and J genes are TRBV7-2 and TRBJ1-5; D gene unclear. V was pared by 1 base and J by 7 bases, with 11 bases between. Germline V gene data show CDR1 as SGHTA and CDR2 as FQGNSA. The CDR3 covers 14 residues.